This TCR beta chain was recorded in a study of technical replicates of blood from a few donors. Produced via immunoSEQ multiplex PCR; TCRdb's table is partial and in-frame only. The data show more than 75,000 clones, approximately 94% seen once. This CDR3 comprises 12 residues. The germline CDR1 and CDR2 sequences are SEHNR and FQNEAQ (reference sequence). V was cut by 2 bases and J by 8 bases, with 6 bases left in between. Sequencing was done on a sample of T cells isolated from PBMCs. The chain couples TRBV7-9 to TRBJ2-2, with unresolved D. The source of this sequence is a human donor in good health. In DNA form, the CDR3 reads TGTGCCAGCAGCTTATGGCAGGGGGAGCTGTTTTTT. Protein product: CASSLWQGELFF.